This TCR beta chain was sequenced in a study of T cells after yellow fever vaccination. Study-wide results and caveats: Reappearance after the booster was observed for most primary-vaccination clones (roughly 95% CD4, almost 90% CD8).

A remark on this clonotype: The antigen is unknown.

The CDR3 consists of 12 residues. Looked up from germline, CDR1 is MDHEN and CDR2 is SYDVKM. Trimming took off 6 bases at V and 7 bases at J, with 13 bases between the two ends. Template switching by 5'RACE produced TCR cDNA, adding a universal primer site and UMIs. From the 5' RACE reads, TCRdb called clonotypes with MiXCR, one entry per CDR3 protein. The table records 350,000 to 450,000 distinct CDR3 sequences, approximately 18% of them present only once. The rearrangement joins TRBV28 to TRBJ2-7, with D unresolved. The specimen comprised PBMCs, sampled before the yellow fever booster vaccination. The sequence came from a man younger than 30 who received the YFV17D yellow fever vaccine. CDR3 region: CASSHSAREQYV. The CDR3 coding sequence is TGTGCCAGCAGCCACTCGGCGCGGGAGCAGTACGTC.